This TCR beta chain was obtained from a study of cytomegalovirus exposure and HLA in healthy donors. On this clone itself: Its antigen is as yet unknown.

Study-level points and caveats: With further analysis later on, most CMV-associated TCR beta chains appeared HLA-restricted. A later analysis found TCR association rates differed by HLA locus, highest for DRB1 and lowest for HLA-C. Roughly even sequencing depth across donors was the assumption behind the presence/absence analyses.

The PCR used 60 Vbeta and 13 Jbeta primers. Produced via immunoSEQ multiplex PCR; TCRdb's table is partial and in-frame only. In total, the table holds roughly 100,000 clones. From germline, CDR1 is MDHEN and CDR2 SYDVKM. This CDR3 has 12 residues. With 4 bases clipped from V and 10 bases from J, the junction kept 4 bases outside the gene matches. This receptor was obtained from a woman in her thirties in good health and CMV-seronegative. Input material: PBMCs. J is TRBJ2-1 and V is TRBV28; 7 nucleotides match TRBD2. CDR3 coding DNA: TGTGCCAGCAGTTCGGGACTAAGGGAGCAGTTCTTC. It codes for CASSSGLREQFF.